A single sample gave rise to the 28 T cell receptor beta chains below, sequenced in a study of cytomegalovirus exposure and HLA in healthy donors. The PCR contained 60 Vbeta and 13 Jbeta primers. Libraries were prepared by immunoSEQ multiplex PCR; TCRdb keeps only in-frame clonotypes and omits some of them. The sample comprises fewer than 250,000 clones, roughly 87% of which are singletons, and about 1.1% rests with the top ten. The sequenced material came from PBMCs. The receptors derive from a boy aged 2 to 10 in good health and CMV-seronegative.

This clone was recorded once. CDR3 protein: CASSFPETGMNEQYF. CDR3 sequence (DNA): TGCGCCAGCAGCTTCCCCGAGACAGGGATGAACGAGCAGTACTTC. The V and J genes are TRBV5-1 and TRBJ2-7; 7 positions match TRBD1. V lost 2 bases to trimming and J lost 5 bases; unmatched junction nucleotides: 10. Germline V gene data show CDR1 as SGHRS and CDR2 as YFSETQ. This CDR3 region has 15 residues.

This chain connects TRBV5-1 to TRBJ2-7; 7 nucleotides agree with TRBD1. V gave up 0 bases and J gave up 4 bases; unmatched junction bases: 4. The CDR3 spans 14 residues. CDR1 is SGHRS and CDR2 is YFSETQ in the germline V gene. In DNA, the CDR3 is TGCGCCAGCAGCTTGGAGTCCAGGGGGTACGAGCAGTACTTC. Amino acid sequence: CASSLESRGYEQYF.

This clone was detected a few times. The V and J genes are TRBV4-1 and TRBJ2-7, with D unclear. Germline CDR1 is MGHRA and CDR2 is YSYEKL. The V end lost 0 bases, the J end lost 3 bases, and 12 bases lay between the germline ends. The CDR3 is 15 residues long. CDR3 in amino acids: CASSQEQQSNYEQYF. CDR3 sequence (DNA): TGCGCCAGCAGCCAAGAACAACAGAGCAACTACGAGCAGTACTTC.

This clone appeared a single time. The chain employs TRBV28 and TRBJ1-6, with no clear D. The CDR3 extends over 12 amino acids. Germline-derived CDR1 and CDR2 are MDHEN and SYDVKM. V was shortened by 6 bases and J by 19 bases, with 19 bases between the two germline ends. The CDR3 region is CASSPPRRTVHF. The CDR3 DNA sequence: TGTGCCAGCAGCCCGCCCCGCAGGACTGTTCACTTT.

The rearrangement joins TRBV30 to TRBJ1-2; possibly TRBD1 for D (6 bases). Germline V gene sequence: CDR1 GTSNPN, CDR2 SVGIG (reference sequence). CDR3 length: 13 amino acids. With 8 bases removed from V and 2 bases from J, the gap between germline ends came to 15 bases. The chain's CDR3 is CALNRDRNYGYTF. CDR3 DNA: TGTGCCCTAAACAGGGACCGCAACTATGGCTACACCTTC.

CDR3 amino acids: CASSLTENSYGYTF. In DNA form, the CDR3 reads TGCGCCAGCAGCTTGACAGAAAATAGTTATGGCTACACCTTC. The gene calls are TRBV5-1 and TRBJ1-2; D remains ambiguous. The V end was cut by 1 base, the J end by 5 bases, with 12 bases between. This CDR3 comprises 14 residues. The germline V gene encodes CDR1 SGHRS and CDR2 YFSETQ.

Regarding this clone: In the same sample, other DNA sequences code for this CDR3. The V gene is TRBV5-1, the J gene TRBJ2-1; 8 bases are a match to TRBD2. Germline values: CDR1 SGHRS, CDR2 YFSETQ. Trimming removed 3 bases from V and 3 bases from J; junction bases left unmatched: 5. This CDR3 has 15 residues. CDR3 sequence reads: CASSSGTSSYNEQFF. The DNA of the CDR3 is TGCGCCAGCAGCTCCGGGACTAGTAGCTACAATGAGCAGTTCTTC. The variable domain in full, completed from reference TRBV5-1 and TRBJ2-1, reads KAGVTQTPRYLIKTRGQQVTLSCSPISGHRSVSWYQQTPGQGLQFLFEYFSETQRNKGNFPGRFSGRQFSNSRSEMNVSTLELGDSALYLCASSSGTSSYNEQFFGPGTRLTVL.

This clone turned up a few times. The rearrangement uses TRBV5-1 and TRBJ2-1; TRBD1 aligns across 9 bases. In germline, CDR1 is SGHRS, CDR2 YFSETQ. V was pared by 3 bases and J by 1 base, with 14 bases of the junction left unmatched. The CDR3 loop spans 19 amino acids. The CDR3 sequence: CASSSVPGQGRGSYNEQFF. The CDR3, as DNA: TGCGCCAGCAGCTCCGTCCCGGGACAGGGTCGGGGGTCCTACAATGAGCAGTTCTTC.

The V gene is TRBV11-2, the J gene TRBJ1-5, with D possibly matching TRBD1 (5 bases). The germline V gene has CDR1 SGHAT and CDR2 FQNNGV. The CDR3 is 15 amino acids. Trimming cost V 1 base and J 1 base, with 8 bases left between them. CDR3 in amino acids: CASSLVGGSNQPQHF. The DNA for the CDR3 is TGTGCCAGCAGCTTAGTCGGGGGGAGCAATCAGCCCCAGCATTTT.

For this clone: At one of its ends the junction is not consistent with the germline gene, which may arise from a read error. The genes are TRBV4-1 and TRBJ2-5, with D tentatively TRBD1 (6 bases). Germline CDR1 reads MGHRA; CDR2 reads YSYEKL. This CDR3 contains 16 residues. CDR3 sequence: CASNQGLGTHQETQYF. In DNA form, the CDR3 reads TGCGCCAGCAACCAAGGTCTCGGGACACACCAAGAGACCCAGTACTTC.

This chain joins TRBV11-2 and TRBJ2-1; possible D gene TRBD2, 6 bases. Germline values: CDR1 SGHAT, CDR2 FQNNGV. The CDR3 totals 19 residues. The ends were cut back, 5 bases at V and 6 bases at J, with 29 bases in the middle. The CDR3 sequence is CASSLGSDTPGLTVNEQFF. CDR3 bases: TGTGCCAGCAGCCTAGGCTCGGACACCCCGGGACTCACGGTCAATGAGCAGTTCTTC.

The chain recombines TRBV6-1 with TRBJ1-2; D not resolved. Germline loops: CDR1 MNHNS, CDR2 SASEGT. Trimming stripped 7 bases from V and 0 bases from J, with 6 bases between. The CDR3 runs 12 residues. CDR3 loop: CASTSANYGYTF. The CDR3 coding sequence is TGTGCCAGCACTTCCGCTAACTATGGCTACACCTTC.

The count of this clone is one. The chain joins TRBV15 to TRBJ2-7; D uncertain. The CDR3 contains 13 residues. Germline V CDR1 and CDR2: LNHNV, YYDKDF (reference sequence). V shed 0 bases and J shed 3 bases, with 6 bases lying between them. The CDR3 sequence is CATSRDSVYEQYF. CDR3 in DNA: TGTGCCACCAGCAGAGATTCGGTCTACGAGCAGTACTTC.

As DNA, the CDR3 is TGCGCCAGCAGCCACCCTGGAGGAGACAATGAGCAGTTCTTC. The encoded protein is CASSHPGGDNEQFF. The J gene is TRBJ2-1, the V gene TRBV4-1; maybe TRBD2 (5 bases). Trimming shortened V by 3 bases and J by 5 bases, and 11 bases separated the two germline ends. CDR3 length equals 14 residues. Looked up from germline, CDR1 is MGHRA and CDR2 is YSYEKL.

V gene TRBV9 combines with J gene TRBJ2-1; TRBD2 agrees at 11 bases. CDR3 size: 17 residues. V lost 4 bases and J lost 8; bases outside the gene matches: 14. Germline V lookup: CDR1 SGDLS, CDR2 YYNGEE. CDR3 in DNA: TGTGCCAGCAGCAAGACTAGCGGGATATCTAGTGCCTATGAGCAGTTCTTC. Translating it yields CASSKTSGISSAYEQFF.

The V gene is TRBV28, the J gene TRBJ2-7; 8 bases are shared with TRBD2. The CDR3 is 13 residues long. Germline assignment: CDR1 MDHEN and CDR2 SYDVKM. J was trimmed by 6 bases and V by 6 bases; bases with no gene match: 7. The CDR3 bases are TGTGCCAGCAGAGCCGGGACTAGTGGCGAGCAGTACTTC. Its translation: CASRAGTSGEQYF.

This clone was seen only a few times. The chain combines TRBV28 with TRBJ1-1, with 7 bases aligning to TRBD1. Per germline, CDR1 MDHEN and CDR2 SYDVKM. Trimming removed 5 bases from V and 1 base from J; junction bases left unmatched: 4. CDR3 size: 14 residues. The CDR3 sequence is CASSVGQPNTEAFF. In DNA form, the CDR3 reads TGTGCCAGCAGTGTGGGACAGCCGAACACTGAAGCTTTCTTT.

This chain links TRBV5-4 with TRBJ1-2; D gene uncertain. V shed 4 bases and J shed 8 bases, with 15 bases lying between them. Germline CDR1 reads SGHNT; CDR2 reads YYREEE (reference sequence). There are 13 residues in the CDR3. CDR3 bases: TGTGCCAGCAGCACGTACCGGACGGGAGGCTACACCTTC. Protein sequence: CASSTYRTGGYTF.

This clone was detected only a few times. The chain links TRBV6-1 to TRBJ2-7; tentatively, D is TRBD1 (6 bases). Germline CDR1 MNHNS, CDR2 SASEGT. The V end was cut by 5 bases, the J end by 9 bases, with 14 bases between. The CDR3 totals 12 residues. CDR3 region: CASSSTGHGQYF. DNA of the CDR3: TGTGCCAGCAGTTCGACAGGTCACGGGCAGTACTTC.

The genes are TRBV5-1 and TRBJ2-1; 8 nucleotides align to TRBD2. V gave up 7 bases and J gave up 0 bases; unmatched junction bases: 6. CDR3 length equals 15 residues. CDR1 and CDR2 from the germline V gene are SGHRS and YFSETQ. CDR3 loop: CASFRGGSSYNEQFF. For the CDR3, the DNA is TGCGCCAGCTTCCGGGGGGGAAGCTCCTACAATGAGCAGTTCTTC.

This CDR3 is CASTSGTGPHEQFF. The DNA for the CDR3 is TGTGCCAGCACCTCCGGGACAGGTCCTCATGAGCAGTTCTTC. The chain joins TRBV27 to TRBJ2-1, with 8 bases aligning to TRBD1. Germline V CDR1 and CDR2: MNHEY, SMNVEV (reference sequence). V gave up 7 bases and J gave up 8 bases; unmatched junction bases: 10. The CDR3 loop spans 14 amino acids.

The CDR3 region is CASSPPGLGFYEQYF. CDR3 bases: TGTGCCAGCAGCCCTCCGGGACTAGGTTTCTACGAGCAGTACTTC. V is TRBV7-8 and J is TRBJ2-7, with 8 bases aligning to TRBD2. J gave up 3 bases and V 5 bases, and 9 bases lay outside the gene matches. The CDR3 runs 15 residues. The germline V gene encodes CDR1 SGHVS and CDR2 FQNEAQ. Together with reference TRBV7-8 and TRBJ2-7, the CDR3 gives the full variable domain: GAGVSQSPRYKVAKRGQDVALRCDPISGHVSLFWYQQALGQGPEFLTYFQNEAQLDKSGLPSDRFFAERPEGSVSTLKIQRTQQEDSAVYLCASSPPGLGFYEQYFGPGTRLTVT.

This chain connects TRBV6-6 to TRBJ2-5, with a tentative D call TRBD2 (6 bases). The CDR3 is made up of 14 amino acids. The V gene's germline CDR1 is MNHNY and CDR2 SVGAGI (reference sequence). Trimming cost V 6 bases and J 4 bases, with 15 bases left between them. The CDR3 is CASSPTAGSETQYF. The CDR3, as DNA: TGTGCCAGCAGCCCCACGGCGGGGTCAGAGACCCAGTACTTC.

This clone was detected once. The V and J genes are TRBV9 and TRBJ2-2, with 8 bases matching TRBD2. V trimming: 0 bases; J trimming: 5 bases; junction bases outside the gene matches: 6. This CDR3 is built from 16 residues. Germline V CDR1 and CDR2: SGDLS, YYNGEE. CDR3: CASSVEGLVNTGELFF. In DNA, the CDR3 is TGTGCCAGCAGCGTAGAGGGACTAGTAAATACCGGGGAGCTGTTTTTT.

This chain connects TRBV29-1 to TRBJ2-3; D perhaps matches TRBD2 (5 bases). Trimming left V 4 bases short and J 2 bases short, with 7 bases between. CDR3 length: 12 residues. Germline V gene data show CDR1 as SQVTM and CDR2 as ANQGSEA. This chain's CDR3 is CSVGTFTDTQYF. The CDR3 bases are TGCAGCGTTGGGACTTTCACAGATACGCAGTATTTT.

As for this clone: Sequence at one end of the junction differs from germline and may be a read error. V usage is TRBV7-9 and J usage is TRBJ2-1; 9 bases map to TRBD2. CDR1 is SEHNR and CDR2 is FQNEAQ in the germline V gene (reference sequence). This CDR3 contains 17 residues. CDR3 in amino acids: CSSSPHFRTSDYNEQFF. In nucleotides, the CDR3 is TGTTCCAGCAGCCCTCACTTCAGGACTAGCGACTACAATGAGCAGTTCTTC.

The chain employs TRBV2 and TRBJ2-3, with a possible D match to TRBD2 (6 bases). This CDR3 has 13 amino acids. Trimming took off 9 bases at V and 1 base at J, with 11 bases between the two ends. Germline V gives CDR1 SNHLY, CDR2 FYNNEI. CDR3 in amino acids: CARRDSGTDTQYF. The DNA of the CDR3 is TGTGCCAGGAGGGACTCCGGCACAGATACGCAGTATTTT.

The chain recombines TRBV28 with TRBJ2-7, with TRBD1 as a possible D gene (5 bases). V was clipped by 7 bases and J by 7 bases, with 17 bases between them. The germline V gene encodes CDR1 MDHEN and CDR2 SYDVKM. CDR3 length: 13 amino acids. CDR3 residues: CASNTGLYREQYF. The CDR3 bases are TGTGCCAGCAACACGGGCCTCTACAGGGAGCAGTACTTC.